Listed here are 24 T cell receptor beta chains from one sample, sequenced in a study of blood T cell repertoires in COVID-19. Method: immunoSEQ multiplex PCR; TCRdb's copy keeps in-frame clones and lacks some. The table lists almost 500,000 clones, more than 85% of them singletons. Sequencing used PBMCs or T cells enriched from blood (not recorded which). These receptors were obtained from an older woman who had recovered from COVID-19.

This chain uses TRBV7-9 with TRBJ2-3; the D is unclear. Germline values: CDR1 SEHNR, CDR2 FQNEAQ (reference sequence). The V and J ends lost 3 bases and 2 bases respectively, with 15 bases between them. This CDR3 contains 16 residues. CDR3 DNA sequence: TGTGCCAGCAGCTTGCGGTTAGGCGGAGTCACAGATACGCAGTATTTT. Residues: CASSLRLGGVTDTQYF.

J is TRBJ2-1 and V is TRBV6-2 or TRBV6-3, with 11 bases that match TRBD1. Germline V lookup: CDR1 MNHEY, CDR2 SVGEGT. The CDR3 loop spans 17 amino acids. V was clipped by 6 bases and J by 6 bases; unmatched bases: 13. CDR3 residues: CASRYNAGTGGGNEQFF. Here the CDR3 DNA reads TGTGCCAGCAGATACAACGCAGGGACAGGGGGGGGCAATGAGCAGTTCTTC.

The CDR3 DNA follows: TGTGCCAGTAGTACTCTACAGGGTACGAATCAGCCCCAGCATTTT. It yields the protein CASSTLQGTNQPQHF. The chain has TRBV19 and TRBJ1-5; weak D call: TRBD1 (6 bases). Trimming left V 4 bases short and J 4 bases short, with 14 bases between. CDR1 is LNHDA, CDR2 SQIVND, per germline (reference sequence). The CDR3 loop spans 15 amino acids.

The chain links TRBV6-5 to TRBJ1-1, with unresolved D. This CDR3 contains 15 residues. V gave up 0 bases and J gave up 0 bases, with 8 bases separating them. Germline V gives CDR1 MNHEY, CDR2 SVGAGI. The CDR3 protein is CASSYSRRLNTEAFF. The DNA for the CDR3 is TGTGCCAGCAGTTACTCGCGCAGGTTGAACACTGAAGCTTTCTTT.

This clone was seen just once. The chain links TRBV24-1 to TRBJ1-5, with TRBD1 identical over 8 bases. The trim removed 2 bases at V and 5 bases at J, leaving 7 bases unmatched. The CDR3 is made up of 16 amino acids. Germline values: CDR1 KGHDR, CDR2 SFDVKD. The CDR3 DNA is TGTGCCACCAGTGATTCCAGCAGGGGGCAAGATCAGCCCCAGCATTTT. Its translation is CATSDSSRGQDQPQHF.

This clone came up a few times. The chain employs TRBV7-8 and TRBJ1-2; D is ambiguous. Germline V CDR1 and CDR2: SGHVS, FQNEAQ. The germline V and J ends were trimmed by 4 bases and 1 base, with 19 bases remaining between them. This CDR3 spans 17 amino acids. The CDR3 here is CASSSSAPFDLNYGYTF. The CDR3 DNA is TGTGCCAGCAGCTCCAGCGCCCCGTTCGATCTTAACTATGGCTACACCTTC.

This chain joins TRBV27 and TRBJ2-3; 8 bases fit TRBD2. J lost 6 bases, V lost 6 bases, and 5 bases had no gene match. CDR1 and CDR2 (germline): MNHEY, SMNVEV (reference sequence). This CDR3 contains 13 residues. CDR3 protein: CASSGGVPDTQYF. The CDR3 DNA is TGTGCCAGCAGCGGGGGGGTGCCGGATACGCAGTATTTT.

The CDR3 loop is CASSNQDNEQFF. The DNA for the CDR3 is TGTGCCAGCAGCAATCAGGATAATGAGCAGTTCTTC. The chain carries TRBV3-1 (or the pseudogene TRBV3-2) and TRBJ2-1; no reliable D call. Trimming left V 5 bases short and J 7 bases short, with 9 bases between. The CDR3 extends over 12 amino acids. Germline V lookup: CDR1 LGHDT, CDR2 YNNKEL (reference sequence).

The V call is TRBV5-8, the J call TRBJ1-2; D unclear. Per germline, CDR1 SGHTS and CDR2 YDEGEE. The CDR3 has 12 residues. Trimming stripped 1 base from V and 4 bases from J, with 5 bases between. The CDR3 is CASSLSSYGYTF. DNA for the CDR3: TGTGCCAGCAGCTTGTCTTCCTATGGCTACACCTTC.

The CDR3 nucleotides read TGCGCCAGCAGCCCCGGGGACAGGGACTACAATGAGCAGTTCTTC. Translating gives CASSPGDRDYNEQFF. The chain recombines TRBV5-1 with TRBJ2-1; 9 bases align to TRBD1. Germline CDR1 is SGHRS and CDR2 is YFSETQ. The CDR3 totals 15 residues. The V segment lost 4 bases and the J segment 3 bases; nucleotides outside the gene matches: 5.

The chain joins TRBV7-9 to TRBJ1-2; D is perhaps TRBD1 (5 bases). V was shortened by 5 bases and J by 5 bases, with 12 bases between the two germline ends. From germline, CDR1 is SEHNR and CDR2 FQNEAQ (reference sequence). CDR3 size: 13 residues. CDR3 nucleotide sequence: TGTGCCAGCAGCCCGACAGTCTCATATGGCTACACCTTC. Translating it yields CASSPTVSYGYTF.

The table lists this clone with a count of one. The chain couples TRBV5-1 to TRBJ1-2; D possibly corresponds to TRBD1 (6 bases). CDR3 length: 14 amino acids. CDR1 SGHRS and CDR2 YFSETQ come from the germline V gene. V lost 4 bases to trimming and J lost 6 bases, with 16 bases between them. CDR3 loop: CASSRIPGTHGYTF. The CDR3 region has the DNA TGCGCCAGCAGCCGTATTCCCGGGACACATGGCTACACCTTC.

CDR3 nucleotides: TGTGCCAGCAGTTCGGGACAGTCTAATGAAAAACTGTTTTTT. Its protein is CASSSGQSNEKLFF. V and J are TRBV7-2 and TRBJ1-4; 7 bases line up with TRBD1. The V segment lost 6 bases and the J segment 3 bases; nucleotides outside the gene matches: 4. Germline V gives CDR1 SGHTA, CDR2 FQGNSA. The CDR3 consists of 14 residues. Full variable domain (missing parts from reference TRBV7-2 and TRBJ1-4): GAGVSQSPSNKVTEKGKDVELRCDPISGHTALYWYRQSLGQGLEFLIYFQGNSAPDKSGLPSDRFSAERTGGSVSTLTIQRTQQEDSAVYLCASSSGQSNEKLFFGSGTQLSVL.

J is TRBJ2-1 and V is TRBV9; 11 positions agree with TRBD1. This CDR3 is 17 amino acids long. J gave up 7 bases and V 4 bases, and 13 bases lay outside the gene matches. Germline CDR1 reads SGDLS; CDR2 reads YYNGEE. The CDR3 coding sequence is TGTGCCAGCAGCCCCCAACGGGACAGGGGGTCTTATAATGAGCAGTTCTTC. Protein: CASSPQRDRGSYNEQFF.

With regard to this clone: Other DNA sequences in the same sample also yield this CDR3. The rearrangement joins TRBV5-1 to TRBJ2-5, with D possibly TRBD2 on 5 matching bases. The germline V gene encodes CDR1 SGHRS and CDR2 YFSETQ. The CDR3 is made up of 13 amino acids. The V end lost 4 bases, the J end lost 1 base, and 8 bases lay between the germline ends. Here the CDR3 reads CASSRGAQETQYF. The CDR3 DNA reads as TGCGCCAGCAGCCGGGGAGCCCAAGAGACCCAGTACTTC.

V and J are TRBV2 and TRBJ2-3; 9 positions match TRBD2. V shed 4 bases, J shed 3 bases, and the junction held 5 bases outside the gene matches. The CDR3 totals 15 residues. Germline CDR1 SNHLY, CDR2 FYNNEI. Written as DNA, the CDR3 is TGTGCCAGCAGTGGACTAGCGGCTAATACAGATACGCAGTATTTT. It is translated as CASSGLAANTDTQYF.

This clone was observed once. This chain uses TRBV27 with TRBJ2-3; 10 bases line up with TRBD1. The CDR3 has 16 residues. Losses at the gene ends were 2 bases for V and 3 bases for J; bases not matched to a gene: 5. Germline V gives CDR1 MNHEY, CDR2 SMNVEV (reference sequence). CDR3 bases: TGTGCCAGCAGTTTAAGGGACAGGGGTGGGACAGATACGCAGTATTTT. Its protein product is CASSLRDRGGTDTQYF.

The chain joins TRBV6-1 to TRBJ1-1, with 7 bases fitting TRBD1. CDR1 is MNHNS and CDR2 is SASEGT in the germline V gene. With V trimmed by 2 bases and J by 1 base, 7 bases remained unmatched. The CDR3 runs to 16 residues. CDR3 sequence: CASSESGTETNTEAFF. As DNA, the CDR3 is TGTGCCAGCAGTGAATCCGGGACAGAGACGAACACTGAAGCTTTCTTT.

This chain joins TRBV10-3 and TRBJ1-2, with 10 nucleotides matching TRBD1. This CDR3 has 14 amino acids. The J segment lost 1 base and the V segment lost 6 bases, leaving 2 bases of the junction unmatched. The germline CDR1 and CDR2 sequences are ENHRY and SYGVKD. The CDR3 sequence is CAISGTGVNYGYTF. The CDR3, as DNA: TGTGCCATCAGCGGGACAGGGGTTAACTATGGCTACACCTTC.

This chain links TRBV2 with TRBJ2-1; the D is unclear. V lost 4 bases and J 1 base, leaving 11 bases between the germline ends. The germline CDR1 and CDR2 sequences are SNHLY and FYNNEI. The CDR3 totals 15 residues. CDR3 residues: CASSVQAPSYNEQFF. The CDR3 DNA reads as TGTGCCAGCAGTGTTCAGGCTCCTTCCTACAATGAGCAGTTCTTC.

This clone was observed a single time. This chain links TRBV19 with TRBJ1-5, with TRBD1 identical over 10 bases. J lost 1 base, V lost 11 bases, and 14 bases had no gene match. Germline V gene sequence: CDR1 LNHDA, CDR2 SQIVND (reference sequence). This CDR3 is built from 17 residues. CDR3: CASKGTGEVWSNQPQHF. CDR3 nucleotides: TGTGCCTCCAAGGGGACAGGGGAGGTGTGGAGCAATCAGCCCCAGCATTTT.

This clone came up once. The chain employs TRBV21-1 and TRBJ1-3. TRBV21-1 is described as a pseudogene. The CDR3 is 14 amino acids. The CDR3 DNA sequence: TGTGCCAGCAGCCCCGGGAGCTCTGGAAACACCATATATTTT. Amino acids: CASSPGSSGNTIYF.

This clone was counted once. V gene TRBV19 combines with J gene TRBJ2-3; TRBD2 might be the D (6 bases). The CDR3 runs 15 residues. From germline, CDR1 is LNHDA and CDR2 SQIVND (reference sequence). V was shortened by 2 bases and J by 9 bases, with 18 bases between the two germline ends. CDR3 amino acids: CASSISGGSSITQYF. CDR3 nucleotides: TGTGCCAGTAGTATAAGTGGGGGGTCGTCCATAACGCAGTATTTT.

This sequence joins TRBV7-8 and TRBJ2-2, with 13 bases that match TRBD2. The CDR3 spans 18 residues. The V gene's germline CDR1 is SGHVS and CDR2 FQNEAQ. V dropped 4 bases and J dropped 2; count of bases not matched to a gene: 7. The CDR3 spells CASSSQLAGGTNTGELFF. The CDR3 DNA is TGTGCCAGCAGCTCCCAACTAGCGGGGGGGACCAACACCGGGGAGCTGTTTTTT.